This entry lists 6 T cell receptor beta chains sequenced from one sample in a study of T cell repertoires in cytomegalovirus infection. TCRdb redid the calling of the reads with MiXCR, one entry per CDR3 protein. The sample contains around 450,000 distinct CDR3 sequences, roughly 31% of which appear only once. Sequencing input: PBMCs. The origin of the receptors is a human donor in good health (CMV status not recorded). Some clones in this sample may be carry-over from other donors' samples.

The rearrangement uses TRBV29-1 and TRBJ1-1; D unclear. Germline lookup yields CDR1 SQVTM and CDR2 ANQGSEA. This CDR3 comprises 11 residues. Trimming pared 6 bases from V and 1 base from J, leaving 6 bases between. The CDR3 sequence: CSVQRNTEAFF. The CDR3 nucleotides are TGCAGCGTCCAGCGGAACACTGAAGCTTTCTTT.

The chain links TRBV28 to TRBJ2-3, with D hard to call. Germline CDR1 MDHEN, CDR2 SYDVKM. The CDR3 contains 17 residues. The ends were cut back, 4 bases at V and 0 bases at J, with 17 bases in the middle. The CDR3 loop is CASSYISVNISTDTQYF. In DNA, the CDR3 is TGTGCCAGCAGTTATATTTCGGTGAACATTAGCACAGATACGCAGTATTTT.

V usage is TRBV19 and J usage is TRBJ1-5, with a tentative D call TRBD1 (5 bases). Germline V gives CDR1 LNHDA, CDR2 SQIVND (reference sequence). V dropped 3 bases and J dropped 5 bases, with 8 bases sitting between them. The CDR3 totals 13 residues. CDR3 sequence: CASSIGGYQPQHF. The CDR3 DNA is TGTGCCAGTAGTATCGGGGGGTATCAGCCCCAGCATTTT.

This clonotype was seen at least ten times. The CDR3 nucleotides read TGTGCCAGCAGCCTCCGGGCGCCACAAGAGACCCAGTACTTC. Translated, it gives CASSLRAPQETQYF. This chain uses TRBV7-2 with TRBJ2-5; D is unclear. The CDR3 runs 14 residues. Germline V gene sequence: CDR1 SGHTA, CDR2 FQGNSA. Trimming left V 5 bases short and J 2 bases short, with 12 bases between.

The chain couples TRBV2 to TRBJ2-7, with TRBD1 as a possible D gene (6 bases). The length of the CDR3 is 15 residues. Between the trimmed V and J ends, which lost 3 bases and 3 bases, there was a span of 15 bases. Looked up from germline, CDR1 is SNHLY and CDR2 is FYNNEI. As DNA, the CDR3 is TGTGCCAGCAGTGAGGGACAACTTACGGGCTACGAGCAGTACTTC. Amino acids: CASSEGQLTGYEQYF.

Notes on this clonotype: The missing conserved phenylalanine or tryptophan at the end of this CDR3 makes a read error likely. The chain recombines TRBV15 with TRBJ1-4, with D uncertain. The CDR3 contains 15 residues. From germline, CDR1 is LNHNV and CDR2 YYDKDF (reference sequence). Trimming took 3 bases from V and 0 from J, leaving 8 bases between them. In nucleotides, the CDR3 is TGTGCCACCAGCAGCGACCGTGCAACTAATGAAAAACTGTTTTTG. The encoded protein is CATSSDRATNEKLFL.